One sample yielded the 28 T cell receptor beta chains listed below, sequenced in a study of CD8 T cells in Susac syndrome. RNA totalling about 0.45 to 1 ug underwent reverse transcription with random hexamers. TCRdb used MiXCR to reprocess the immunoSEQ multiplex PCR reads, holding one entry per CDR3 protein. The data show about 240,000 distinct CDR3 sequences, with roughly 95% seen just once and around 0.1% held by the top ten. Input material: CD4+ T cells from PBMCs. The source of these receptors is a human donor with Susac syndrome.

CDR3 amino acids: CSVFRAEKLYNEQFF. CDR3 nucleotide sequence: TGCAGCGTTTTTCGGGCGGAGAAACTCTACAATGAGCAGTTCTTC. The V and J genes are TRBV29-1 and TRBJ2-1; D gene unclear. Trimming stripped 5 bases from V and 3 bases from J, with 17 bases between. This CDR3 contains 15 residues. The germline V gene encodes CDR1 SQVTM and CDR2 ANQGSEA.

The chain has TRBV29-1 and TRBJ1-2; 9 bases match TRBD1. This CDR3 has 14 amino acids. CDR1 is SQVTM, CDR2 ANQGSEA, per germline. V lost 7 bases and J lost 7; bases outside the gene matches: 13. CDR3 residues: CSAEGQGITGGYTF. DNA of the CDR3: TGCAGCGCCGAGGGACAGGGAATAACTGGTGGCTACACCTTC. The variable domain in full, with the rest retrieved from reference TRBV29-1 and TRBJ1-2, is SAVISQKPSRDICQRGTSLTIQCQVDSQVTMMFWYRQQPGQSLTLIATANQGSEATYESGFVIDKFPISRPNLTFSTLTVSNMSPEDSSIYLCSAEGQGITGGYTFGSGTRLTVV.

This chain links TRBV19 with TRBJ2-2, with 13 bases that match TRBD2. The germline V gene encodes CDR1 LNHDA and CDR2 SQIVND (reference sequence). V dropped 7 bases and J dropped 4; count of bases not matched to a gene: 9. The CDR3 runs to 17 residues. CDR3 nucleotide sequence: TGTGCCAGTAACCCCAGGGGACTAGCGGGGACCACCGGGGAGCTGTTTTTT. This translates into CASNPRGLAGTTGELFF.

This chain links TRBV28 with TRBJ2-7; D gene uncertain. The V end was cut by 5 bases, the J end by 5 bases, with 13 bases between. The CDR3 loop spans 13 amino acids. Germline CDR1 MDHEN, CDR2 SYDVKM. The CDR3 loop reads CASSPPWLNEQYF. The CDR3 DNA follows: TGTGCCAGCAGTCCCCCGTGGCTGAACGAGCAGTACTTC.

DNA of the CDR3: TGTGCCAGCAGTTCTCGGGGGAGGCAGTACGAGCAGTACTTC. Residues: CASSSRGRQYEQYF. The J gene is TRBJ2-7, the V gene TRBV27; a weak D match, TRBD2 (6 bases). The germline CDR1 and CDR2 sequences are MNHEY and SMNVEV (reference sequence). The CDR3 has 14 amino acids. Deletions cut 4 bases from V and 4 bases from J, with 14 bases between.

The count of this clonotype is one. CDR3 DNA sequence: TGTGCCAGCAGTTTGGACAGACTCCGAGGAGTCTCTGGGGCCAACGTCCTGACTTTC. This gives the protein CASSLDRLRGVSGANVLTF. The genes are TRBV27 and TRBJ2-6, with D perhaps TRBD1 (6 bases). This CDR3 region has 19 residues. The V gene's germline CDR1 is MNHEY and CDR2 SMNVEV (reference sequence). V was clipped by 3 bases and J by 0 bases, with 18 bases between them.

V is TRBV3-1 and J is TRBJ2-3, with 9 bases lining up with TRBD2. V was clipped by 4 bases and J by 2 bases; unmatched bases: 13. Germline V gene sequence: CDR1 LGHDT, CDR2 YNNKEL (reference sequence). CDR3 length: 18 residues. The CDR3 nucleotides are TGTGCCAGCAGCCTTCAGACGTCTAGCGGGATACCCACAGATACGCAGTATTTT. It translates to CASSLQTSSGIPTDTQYF.

J is TRBJ1-2 and V is TRBV5-1; D remains ambiguous. CDR1 and CDR2 (germline): SGHRS, YFSETQ. The CDR3 contains 14 residues. V gave up 0 bases and J gave up 7 bases, with 13 bases separating them. The chain's CDR3 is CASSLATGDGGYTF. In nucleotides, the CDR3 is TGCGCCAGCAGCTTGGCAACGGGTGATGGTGGCTACACCTTC.

CDR3 DNA sequence: TGCAGTGCTAAGGGCAACCAATACTTCCAAGAGACCCAGTACTTC. Encoded protein: CSAKGNQYFQETQYF. The chain joins TRBV20-1 to TRBJ2-5; D is ambiguous. Trimming took off 4 bases at V and 1 base at J, with 16 bases between the two ends. Germline CDR1 is DFQATT and CDR2 is SNEGSKA (reference sequence). There are 15 residues in the CDR3.

The chain joins TRBV10-3 to TRBJ1-1, with D perhaps matching TRBD1 (5 bases). The CDR3 length is 15 residues. CDR1 is ENHRY and CDR2 is SYGVKD in the germline V gene. Trimming took off 3 bases at V and 0 bases at J, with 11 bases between the two ends. CDR3 in amino acids: CAISDHGGVNTEAFF. DNA for the CDR3: TGTGCCATCAGTGACCACGGGGGTGTGAACACTGAAGCTTTCTTT.

The chain uses TRBV9 and TRBJ2-1; tentative D call: TRBD2 (6 bases). Germline V gene lookup returns CDR1 SGDLS and CDR2 YYNGEE. V shed 4 bases and J shed 3 bases, with 14 bases lying between them. The length of the CDR3 is 15 residues. The CDR3 sequence: CASSHSGLGYNEQFF. The DNA of the CDR3 is TGTGCCAGCAGCCATAGCGGCCTGGGCTACAATGAGCAGTTCTTC.

V and J are TRBV3-1 and TRBJ2-6; 7 bases match TRBD1. The germline V gene has CDR1 LGHDT and CDR2 YNNKEL (reference sequence). There are 18 residues in the CDR3. J lost 0 bases, V lost 4 bases, and 9 bases had no gene match. The chain's CDR3 is CASSPRTGAFSGANVLTF. The CDR3, as DNA: TGTGCCAGCAGCCCGCGGACAGGCGCCTTCTCTGGGGCCAACGTCCTGACTTTC.

The CDR3 region has the DNA TGTGCCAGCAGCCCCGACCACCGGGGGACCCAGTACTTC. It yields the protein CASSPDHRGTQYF. The chain joins TRBV7-3 to TRBJ2-5; possible D gene TRBD2, 5 bases. Per the germline V gene, CDR1 is SGHTA and CDR2 is FQGTGA. V was pared by 5 bases and J by 7 bases, with 14 bases between. CDR3 length: 13 residues.

The chain employs TRBV29-1 and TRBJ1-1, with D possibly being TRBD1 (5 bases). The length of the CDR3 is 11 residues. V lost 5 bases and J 1 base, leaving 5 bases between the germline ends. CDR1 and CDR2 (germline): SQVTM, ANQGSEA. CDR3 sequence: CSVRGNTEAFF. Here the CDR3 DNA reads TGCAGCGTTAGGGGGAACACTGAAGCTTTCTTT.

The rearrangement links TRBV7-8 to TRBJ1-2; no clear D gene. The CDR3 runs 13 residues. Deletions cut 6 bases from V and 4 bases from J, with 12 bases between. The germline V gene encodes CDR1 SGHVS and CDR2 FQNEAQ. The CDR3 DNA sequence: TGTGCCAGCAGGTCTGGGGTTAGCTATGGCTACACCTTC. It is translated as CASRSGVSYGYTF.

The V call is TRBV20-1, the J call TRBJ1-1, with D perhaps matching TRBD1 (5 bases). The CDR3 consists of 13 residues. V dropped 1 base and J dropped 2 bases, with 8 bases sitting between them. The germline V gene has CDR1 DFQATT and CDR2 SNEGSKA (reference sequence). The CDR3 spells CSARGGENTEAFF. CDR3 nucleotides: TGCAGTGCTAGAGGAGGGGAAAACACTGAAGCTTTCTTT.

This chain joins TRBV6-4 and TRBJ2-1, with unresolved D. V lost 0 bases to trimming and J lost 3 bases, with 12 bases between them. CDR3 length: 16 residues. The germline V gene encodes CDR1 MRHNA and CDR2 SNTAGT. In DNA, the CDR3 is TGTGCCAGCAGTGACTCGATAGTGACTGGCTACAATGAGCAGTTCTTC. Protein product: CASSDSIVTGYNEQFF.

The rearrangement links TRBV2 to TRBJ2-5; 7 bases match TRBD1. The CDR3 is 14 residues long. Unmatched junction bases numbered 5, after V lost 2 bases and J lost 5 bases. Germline CDR1 is SNHLY and CDR2 is FYNNEI. CDR3 sequence reads: CASSELQGSETQYF. The DNA for the CDR3 is TGTGCCAGCAGTGAATTACAGGGGAGCGAGACCCAGTACTTC.

This clonotype was seen just once. The chain uses TRBV9 and TRBJ2-2, with 7 positions matching TRBD2. Trimming at V came to 0 bases and at J to 4 bases, leaving 6 bases not matched to a gene. CDR1 is SGDLS, CDR2 YYNGEE, per germline. The CDR3 spans 16 residues. The CDR3 spells CASSVVASGITGELFF. The CDR3 DNA sequence: TGTGCCAGCAGCGTAGTAGCTAGCGGAATCACCGGGGAGCTGTTTTTT.

This rearrangement joins TRBV29-1 to TRBJ2-2; perhaps D is TRBD1 or TRBD2 (6 bases each). Germline CDR1 reads SQVTM; CDR2 reads ANQGSEA. There are 16 residues in the CDR3. V dropped 7 bases and J dropped 6 bases, with 24 bases sitting between them. CDR3 sequence: CSADRRHGGYPGELFF. CDR3 DNA sequence: TGCAGCGCCGATCGACGGCACGGGGGCTACCCCGGGGAGCTGTTTTTT.

The V and J genes are TRBV9 and TRBJ2-1, with 7 bases that match TRBD2. The CDR3 extends over 16 amino acids. The V gene's germline CDR1 is SGDLS and CDR2 YYNGEE. V trimming: 0 bases; J trimming: 7 bases; junction bases outside the gene matches: 10. DNA of the CDR3: TGTGCCAGCAGCGTAGCCCCTAGCGGAAGGCAGAATGAGCAGTTCTTC. Translated, it gives CASSVAPSGRQNEQFF.

This chain joins TRBV6-1 and TRBJ1-5, with 9 bases aligning to TRBD1. CDR1 and CDR2 from the germline V gene are MNHNS and SASEGT. V dropped 6 bases and J dropped 2; count of bases not matched to a gene: 5. CDR3 length equals 15 residues. The CDR3 coding sequence is TGTGCCAGCAGAACCCGGGACAGGGGCAATCAGCCCCAGCATTTT. It is translated as CASRTRDRGNQPQHF.

The V gene is TRBV12-3 or TRBV12-4, the J gene TRBJ2-4; D is possibly TRBD2 (5 bases). Trimming stripped 5 bases from V and 7 bases from J, with 18 bases between. CDR3 length: 15 amino acids. CDR3 nucleotides: TGTGCCAGCAGTCTCCTCGAGGCCCGCGGGAACATTCAGTACTTC. Its protein is CASSLLEARGNIQYF.

This rearrangement joins TRBV20-1 to TRBJ2-3, with D perhaps TRBD2 (6 bases). This CDR3 contains 15 residues. Between the trimmed V and J ends, which lost 5 bases and 2 bases, there was a span of 17 bases. CDR1 and CDR2 from the germline V gene are DFQATT and SNEGSKA (reference sequence). This CDR3 reads CSALGALAPTDTQYF. CDR3 coding DNA: TGCAGTGCTCTCGGGGCACTAGCCCCCACAGATACGCAGTATTTT.

The rearrangement links TRBV27 to TRBJ1-1; TRBD1 aligns across 8 bases. Trimming took 9 bases from V and 5 from J; bases not matched to a gene: 8. Germline V CDR1 and CDR2: MNHEY, SMNVEV (reference sequence). This CDR3 comprises 13 residues. The DNA of the CDR3 is TGTGCCAGTTCCAGGACAGGGATGACTGAAGCTTTCTTT. It codes for CASSRTGMTEAFF.

The rearrangement uses TRBV5-1 and TRBJ2-7, with 8 nucleotides matching TRBD2. Germline V CDR1 and CDR2: SGHRS, YFSETQ. The CDR3 is 15 amino acids. Trimming at V came to 0 bases and at J to 4 bases, leaving 6 bases not matched to a gene. The CDR3 sequence: CASSLALAAGYEQYF. CDR3 sequence (DNA): TGCGCCAGCAGCTTGGCACTAGCGGCTGGATACGAGCAGTACTTC.

The chain is built from TRBV20-1 and TRBJ2-3; TRBD2 matches at 9 bases. Trimming at V came to 3 bases and at J to 5 bases, leaving 6 bases not matched to a gene. The germline CDR1 and CDR2 sequences are DFQATT and SNEGSKA (reference sequence). This CDR3 contains 14 residues. CDR3 DNA: TGCAGTGCTAGTGCGGGAGGGCCGAAAGATACGCAGTATTTT. Its translation: CSASAGGPKDTQYF.

V gene TRBV30 combines with J gene TRBJ2-3; 12 bases fit TRBD2. Germline CDR1 reads GTSNPN; CDR2 reads SVGIG (reference sequence). The CDR3 has 17 residues. J lost 4 bases, V lost 1 base, and 9 bases had no gene match. CDR3 protein: CAWSASRTSGTPDTQYF. The CDR3 DNA reads as TGTGCCTGGAGTGCATCCCGGACTAGCGGGACCCCAGATACGCAGTATTTT.